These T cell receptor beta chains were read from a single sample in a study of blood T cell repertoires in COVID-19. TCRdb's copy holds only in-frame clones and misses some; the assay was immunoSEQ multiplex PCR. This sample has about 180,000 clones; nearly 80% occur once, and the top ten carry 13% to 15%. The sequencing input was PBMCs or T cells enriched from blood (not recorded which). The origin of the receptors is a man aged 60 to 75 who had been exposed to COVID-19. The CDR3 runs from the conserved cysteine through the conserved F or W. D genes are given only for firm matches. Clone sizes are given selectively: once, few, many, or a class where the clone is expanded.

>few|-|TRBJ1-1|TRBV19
TGTGCCAGTAGTATAGATTGGCAGGCCCTGGGGGGAAGTGAAGCTTTCTTT
CASSIDWQALGGSEAFF
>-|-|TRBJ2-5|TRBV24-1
TGTGCCACCAGTGATTTCTGGAGCGAGCAGGGCCAAGAGACCCAGTACTTC
CATSDFWSEQGQETQYF
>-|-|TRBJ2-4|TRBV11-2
TGTGCCAGCAGCTCGCGAAATCAGGGTGGGAACATTCAGTACTTC
CASSSRNQGGNIQYF
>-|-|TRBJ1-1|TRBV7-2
TGTGCCAGCAGCTCCGGGTTTGCGGGGAACACTGAAGCTTTCTTT
CASSSGFAGNTEAFF
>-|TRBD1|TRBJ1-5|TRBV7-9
TGTGCCAGCAGCTTAGCACCCGGGACAGGGGCTAGAGGCAATCAGCCCCAGCATTTT
CASSLAPGTGARGNQPQHF
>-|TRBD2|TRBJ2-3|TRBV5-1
TGCGCCAGCAGCTTATGGGGGAGGGCCGGGGATACGCAGTATTTT
CASSLWGRAGDTQYF
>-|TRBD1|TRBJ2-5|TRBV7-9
TGTGCCAGCAGCGCCTCCGGGACAGGGGTTTTAGAGACCCAGTACTTC
CASSASGTGVLETQYF
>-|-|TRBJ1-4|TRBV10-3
TGTGCCATCAAATCGGACAGTGCTGAAAAACTGTTTTTT
CAIKSDSAEKLFF
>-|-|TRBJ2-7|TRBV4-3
TGCGCCAGCAGCCAAGGCGGTTTATGGGACGAGCAGTACTTC
CASSQGGLWDEQYF
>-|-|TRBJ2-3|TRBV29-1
TGCAGCGCCGGGACACCCAGCACAGATACGCAGTATTTT
CSAGTPSTDTQYF
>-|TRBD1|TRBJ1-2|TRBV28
TGTGCCAGCAGAGCAGGGGGCGGATATGGCTACACCTTC
CASRAGGGYGYTF